The entry below describes one T cell receptor (beta chain). What it binds is not known. This specimen belongs to a study of cytomegalovirus exposure and HLA in healthy donors. The study's findings and limits: Earlier results showed most TCR beta V segments being productive about 90% or about 30% of the time.

The PCR made use of 60 Vbeta and 13 Jbeta primers. Profiled with immunoSEQ multiplex PCR; TCRdb holds only in-frame clones, not every one. The sample shows around 150,000 clones, around 77% of them seen only once. V was pared by 2 bases and J by 0 bases, with 7 bases between. CDR1 MNHNS and CDR2 SASEGT come from the germline V gene. The CDR3 runs to 15 residues. The TCR comes from a man aged 25 to 45 in good health and CMV-seronegative. Source material: PBMCs. The chain uses TRBV6-1 and TRBJ1-4; TRBD1 might be the D (5 bases). As DNA, the CDR3 is TGTGCCAGCAGTGAAACAGGTTCAACTAATGAAAAACTGTTTTTT. Translating gives CASSETGSTNEKLFF.